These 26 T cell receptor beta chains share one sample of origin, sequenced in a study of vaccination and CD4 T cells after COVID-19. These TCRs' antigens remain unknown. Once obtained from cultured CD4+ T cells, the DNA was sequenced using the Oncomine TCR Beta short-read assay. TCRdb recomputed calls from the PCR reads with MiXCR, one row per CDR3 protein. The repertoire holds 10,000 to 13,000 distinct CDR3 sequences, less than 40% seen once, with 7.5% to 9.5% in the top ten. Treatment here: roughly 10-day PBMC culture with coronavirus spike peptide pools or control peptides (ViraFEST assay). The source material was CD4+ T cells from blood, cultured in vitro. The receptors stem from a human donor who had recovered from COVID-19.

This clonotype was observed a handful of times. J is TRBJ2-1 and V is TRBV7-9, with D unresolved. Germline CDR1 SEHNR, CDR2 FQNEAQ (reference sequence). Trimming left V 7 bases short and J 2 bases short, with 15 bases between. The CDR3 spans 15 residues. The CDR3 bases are TGTGCCAGCACCGCGGACCGTAAGCCCTACAATGAGCAGTTCTTC. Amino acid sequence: CASTADRKPYNEQFF.

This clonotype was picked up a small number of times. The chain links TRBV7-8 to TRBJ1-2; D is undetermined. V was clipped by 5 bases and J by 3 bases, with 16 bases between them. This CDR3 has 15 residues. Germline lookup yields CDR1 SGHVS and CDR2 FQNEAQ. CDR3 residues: CASSRLGWRDYGYTF. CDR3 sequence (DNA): TGTGCCAGCAGCCGCCTCGGCTGGCGTGACTATGGCTACACCTTC.

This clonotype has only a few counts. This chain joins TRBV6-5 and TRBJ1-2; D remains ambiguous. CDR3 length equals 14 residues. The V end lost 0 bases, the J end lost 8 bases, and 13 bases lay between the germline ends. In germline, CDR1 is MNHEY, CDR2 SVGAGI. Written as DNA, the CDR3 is TGTGCCAGCAGTTACTCAGAGCGATCAGACGGCTACACCTTC. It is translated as CASSYSERSDGYTF.

The CDR3 is CASSFRDTGELFF. Here the CDR3 DNA reads TGTGCCAGCAGCTTTCGGGACACCGGGGAGCTGTTTTTT. This chain connects TRBV7-8 to TRBJ2-2; D is uncertain. The germline CDR1 and CDR2 sequences are SGHVS and FQNEAQ. The CDR3 loop spans 13 amino acids. V was trimmed by 3 bases and J by 3 bases, leaving 5 bases between them.

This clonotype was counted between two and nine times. The CDR3 sequence is CASSEGLAGVYEQYF. As DNA, the CDR3 is TGTGCCAGCAGTGAAGGACTAGCGGGAGTCTACGAGCAGTACTTC. J is TRBJ2-7 and V is TRBV6-1; 12 bases match TRBD2. V gave up 1 base and J gave up 3 bases; unmatched junction bases: 1. The CDR3 is 15 amino acids. Germline CDR1 MNHNS, CDR2 SASEGT.

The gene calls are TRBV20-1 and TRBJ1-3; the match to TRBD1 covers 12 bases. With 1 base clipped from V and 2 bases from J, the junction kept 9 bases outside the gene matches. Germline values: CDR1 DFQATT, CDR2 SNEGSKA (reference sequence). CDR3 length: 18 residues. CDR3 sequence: CSARAPPGQGATGNTIYF. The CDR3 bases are TGCAGTGCTAGAGCGCCCCCGGGACAGGGGGCAACTGGAAACACCATATATTTT.

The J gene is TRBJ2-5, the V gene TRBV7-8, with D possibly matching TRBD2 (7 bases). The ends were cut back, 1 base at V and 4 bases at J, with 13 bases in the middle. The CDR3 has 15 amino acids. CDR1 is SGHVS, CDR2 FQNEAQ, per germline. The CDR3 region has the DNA TGTGCCAGCAGCTTAGGCGGCGGGGGCAGAGAGACCCAGTACTTC. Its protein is CASSLGGGGRETQYF.

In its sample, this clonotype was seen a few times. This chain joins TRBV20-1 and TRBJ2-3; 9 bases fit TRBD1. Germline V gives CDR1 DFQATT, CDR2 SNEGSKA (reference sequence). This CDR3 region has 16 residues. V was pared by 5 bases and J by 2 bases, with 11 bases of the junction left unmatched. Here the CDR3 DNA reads TGCAGTGCTTTACCATTCCGGGACAGGGCCACAGATACGCAGTATTTT. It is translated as CSALPFRDRATDTQYF.

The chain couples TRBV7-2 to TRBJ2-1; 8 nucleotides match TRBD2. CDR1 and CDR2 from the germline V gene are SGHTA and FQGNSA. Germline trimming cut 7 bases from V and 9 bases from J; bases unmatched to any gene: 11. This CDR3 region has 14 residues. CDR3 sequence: CASTTRGGVGEQFF. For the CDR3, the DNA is TGTGCCAGCACTACTCGGGGGGGAGTCGGTGAGCAGTTCTTC.

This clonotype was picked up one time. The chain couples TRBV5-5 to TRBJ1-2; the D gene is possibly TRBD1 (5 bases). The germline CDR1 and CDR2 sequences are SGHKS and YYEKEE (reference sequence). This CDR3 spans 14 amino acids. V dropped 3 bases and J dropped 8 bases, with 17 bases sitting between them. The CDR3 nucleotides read TGTGCCAGCAGCTCCGGGACGAGGTTATTGGGCTACACCTTC. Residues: CASSSGTRLLGYTF.

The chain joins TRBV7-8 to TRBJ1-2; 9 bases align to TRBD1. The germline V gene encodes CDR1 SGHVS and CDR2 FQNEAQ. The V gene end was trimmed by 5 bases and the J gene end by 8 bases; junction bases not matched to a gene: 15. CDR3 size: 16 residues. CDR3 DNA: TGTGCCAGCAGCCCAGGGGGGGACAGGGAATCGGCAGGCTACACCTTC. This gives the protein CASSPGGDRESAGYTF.

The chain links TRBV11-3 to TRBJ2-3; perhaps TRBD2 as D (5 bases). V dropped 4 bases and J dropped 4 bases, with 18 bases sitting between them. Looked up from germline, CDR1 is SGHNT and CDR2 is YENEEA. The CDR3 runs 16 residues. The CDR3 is CASSSPLAPKSDTQYF. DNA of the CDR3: TGTGCCAGCAGCTCTCCCCTAGCCCCCAAGTCAGATACGCAGTATTTT.

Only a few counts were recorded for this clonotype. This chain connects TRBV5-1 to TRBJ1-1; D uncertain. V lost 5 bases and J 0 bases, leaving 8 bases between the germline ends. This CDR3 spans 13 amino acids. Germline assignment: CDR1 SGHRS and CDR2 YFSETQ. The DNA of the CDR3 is TGCGCCAGCAGGGGCAGCATGAACACTGAAGCTTTCTTT. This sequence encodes CASRGSMNTEAFF.

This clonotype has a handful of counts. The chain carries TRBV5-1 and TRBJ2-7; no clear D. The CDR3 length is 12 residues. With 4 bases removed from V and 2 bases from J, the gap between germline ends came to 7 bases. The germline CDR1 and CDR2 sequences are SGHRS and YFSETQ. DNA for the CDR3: TGCGCCAGCAGCCTGGATACCTACGAGCAGTACTTC. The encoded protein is CASSLDTYEQYF.

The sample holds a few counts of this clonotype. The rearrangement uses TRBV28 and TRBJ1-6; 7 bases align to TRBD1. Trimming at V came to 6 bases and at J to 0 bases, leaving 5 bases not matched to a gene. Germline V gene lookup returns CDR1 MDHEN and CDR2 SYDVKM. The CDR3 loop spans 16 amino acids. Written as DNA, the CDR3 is TGTGCCAGCAGAACAGGGGTGGGCTCCTATAATTCACCCCTCCACTTT. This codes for CASRTGVGSYNSPLHF.

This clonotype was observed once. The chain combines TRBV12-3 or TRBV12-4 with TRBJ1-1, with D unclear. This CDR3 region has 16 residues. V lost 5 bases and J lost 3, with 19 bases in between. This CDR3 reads CASSPPLSTPYTEAFF. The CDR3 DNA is TGTGCCAGCAGTCCCCCCTTATCCACGCCGTACACTGAAGCTTTCTTT.

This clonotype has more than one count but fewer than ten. As DNA, the CDR3 is TGTGCCACCAGTGACCCTAGCGGGAGGGCCGGCGAGCAGTACTTC. Its protein product is CATSDPSGRAGEQYF. V usage is TRBV24-1 and J usage is TRBJ2-7; TRBD2 agrees at 12 bases. This CDR3 has 15 residues. Germline trimming cut 4 bases from V and 6 bases from J; bases unmatched to any gene: 6. From germline, CDR1 is KGHDR and CDR2 SFDVKD.

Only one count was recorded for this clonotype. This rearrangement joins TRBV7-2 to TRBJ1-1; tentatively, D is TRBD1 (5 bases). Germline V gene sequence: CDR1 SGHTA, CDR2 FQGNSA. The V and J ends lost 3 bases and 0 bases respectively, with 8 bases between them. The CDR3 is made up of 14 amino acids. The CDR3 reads CASSFDRLNTEAFF. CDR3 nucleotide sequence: TGTGCCAGCAGCTTTGACAGACTGAACACTGAAGCTTTCTTT.

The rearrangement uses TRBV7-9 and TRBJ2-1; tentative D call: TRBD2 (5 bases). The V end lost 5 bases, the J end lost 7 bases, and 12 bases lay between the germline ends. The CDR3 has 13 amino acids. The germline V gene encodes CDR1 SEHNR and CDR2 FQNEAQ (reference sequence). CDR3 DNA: TGTGCCAGCAGCCGGAGCGGCGGGAATGAGCAGTTCTTC. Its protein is CASSRSGGNEQFF. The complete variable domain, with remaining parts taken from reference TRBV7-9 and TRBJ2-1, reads DTGVSQNPRHKITKRGQNVTFRCDPISEHNRLYWYRQTLGQGPEFLTYFQNEAQLEKSRLLSDRFSAERPKGSFSTLEIQRTEQGDSAMYLCASSRSGGNEQFFGPGTRLTVL.

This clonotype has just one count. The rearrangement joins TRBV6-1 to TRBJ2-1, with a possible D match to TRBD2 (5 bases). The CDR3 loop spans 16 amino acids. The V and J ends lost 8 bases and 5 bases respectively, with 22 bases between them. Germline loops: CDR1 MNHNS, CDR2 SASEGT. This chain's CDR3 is CASGGLDPDVDNEQFF. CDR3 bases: TGTGCCAGCGGAGGCCTGGACCCCGATGTTGACAATGAGCAGTTCTTC.

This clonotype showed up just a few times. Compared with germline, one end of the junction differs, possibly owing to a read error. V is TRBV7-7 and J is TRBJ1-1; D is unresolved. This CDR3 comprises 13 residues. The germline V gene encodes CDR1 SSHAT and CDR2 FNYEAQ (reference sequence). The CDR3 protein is CASSAQENTEAFF. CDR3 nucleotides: TGTGCTAGCAGCGCCCAAGAGAACACTGAAGCTTTCTTT.

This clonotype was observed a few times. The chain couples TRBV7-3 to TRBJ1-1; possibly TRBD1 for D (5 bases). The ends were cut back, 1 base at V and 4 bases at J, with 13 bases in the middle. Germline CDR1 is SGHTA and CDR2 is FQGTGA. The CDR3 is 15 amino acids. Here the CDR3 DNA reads TGTGCCAGCAGCTTAAACGCAGGGTTGAGCACTGAAGCTTTCTTT. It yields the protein CASSLNAGLSTEAFF.

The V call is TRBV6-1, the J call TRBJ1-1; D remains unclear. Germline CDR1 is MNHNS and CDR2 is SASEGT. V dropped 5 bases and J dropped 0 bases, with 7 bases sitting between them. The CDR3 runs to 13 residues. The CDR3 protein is CASSQEVNTEAFF. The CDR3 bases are TGTGCCAGCAGTCAAGAAGTGAACACTGAAGCTTTCTTT.

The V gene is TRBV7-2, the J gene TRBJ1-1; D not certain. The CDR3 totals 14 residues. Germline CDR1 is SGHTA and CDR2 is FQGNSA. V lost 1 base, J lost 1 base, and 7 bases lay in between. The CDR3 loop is CASSLGGTNTEAFF. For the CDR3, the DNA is TGTGCCAGCAGCTTAGGGGGAACGAACACTGAAGCTTTCTTT.

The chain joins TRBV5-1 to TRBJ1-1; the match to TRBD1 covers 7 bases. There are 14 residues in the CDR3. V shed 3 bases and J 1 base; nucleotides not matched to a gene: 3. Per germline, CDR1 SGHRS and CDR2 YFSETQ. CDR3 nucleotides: TGCGCCAGCAGCTATAACAGGGGGAACACTGAAGCTTTCTTT. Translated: CASSYNRGNTEAFF.

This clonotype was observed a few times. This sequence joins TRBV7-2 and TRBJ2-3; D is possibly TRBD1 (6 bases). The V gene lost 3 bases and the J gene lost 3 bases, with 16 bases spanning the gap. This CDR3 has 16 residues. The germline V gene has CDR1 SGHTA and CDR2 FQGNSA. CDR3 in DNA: TGTGCCAGCAGCTTGGGTACAGGGAGAAGGACAGATACGCAGTATTTT. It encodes CASSLGTGRRTDTQYF.